This T cell receptor beta chain was observed in a study of cytomegalovirus exposure and HLA in healthy donors. The PCR used 60 Vbeta and 13 Jbeta primers. Authors' methods: There were about 80 million unique TCR beta chains by a later count, and some 10 million of them were shared. Here immunoSEQ multiplex PCR was the method, and the copy in TCRdb shows in-frame clones only, minus some. That table is the source of V, J and clone size, and D and trimming were worked out from the DNA. The data show 55,000 or so clones, around three quarters seen once. The ends were cut back, 3 bases at V and 9 bases at J, with 13 bases in the middle. CDR1 SGHTS and CDR2 YDEGEE come from the germline V gene. The CDR3 has 13 residues. Of note for this clone: Its antigen is undetermined.

Notes on the study in general: A list of around 160 TCR beta chains associated with cytomegalovirus was given. Being indistinguishable, some V segments were excluded, TRBV6-2 and TRBV6-3 among them.

The chain links TRBV5-8 to TRBJ2-1; D not certain. The clonotype was recovered from a female donor in good health and CMV-seronegative. Sequencing was carried out using PBMCs. CDR3 sequence: CASSSYSSREQFF. In DNA form, the CDR3 reads TGTGCCAGCAGCTCATATAGCTCCCGTGAGCAGTTCTTC.